Described below is a single TCR beta chain sequence and its context. This sample is drawn from a study of blood T cells in healthy people across ages. CDR1 and CDR2 from the germline V gene are KGHSH and LQKENI. V lost 1 base, J lost 13 bases, and 8 bases lay in between. The CDR3 runs to 11 residues. Then a second PCR, running about 6 to 11 cycles, was carried out with a sample-barcoded 5' primer and a J-beta primer mix. TCRdb itself ran the 5' RACE reads through MiXCR, one entry per CDR3 protein. This repertoire shows 760,000 or so distinct CDR3 sequences, approximately 25% found once; its top ten account for roughly a tenth. These sequences were also reported in another study, on T cells of mothers and their children.

The sequencing sample was made of blood. The chain carries TRBV18 and TRBJ2-1; tentatively, D is TRBD1 or TRBD2 (5 bases each). This TCR derives from a boy aged 5-17 years in good health. For the CDR3, the DNA is TGTGCCAGCTCACCACTGGGGGTACAGTTCTTC. Translated, it gives CASSPLGVQFF.